The source of this T cell receptor beta chain is a study of T cells expressing NK-cell markers. Study-level results: The dominant NKG2C+ clonotypes represented roughly 1.0-7.5% of CD8+ T cells in six donors.

A word on this clonotype: Its antigen is unidentified.

The CDR3 loop spans 11 amino acids. The V gene's germline CDR1 is LNHDA and CDR2 SQIVND (reference sequence). From its re-call of the 5' RACE reads, TCRdb lists each CDR3 protein once, without DNA. The listing contains 250,000 to 300,000 distinct CDR3 sequences. This sequence was found in a man aged 18 to 30 in good health. The chain uses TRBV19 and TRBJ2-1. What was sequenced was blood T cells: a sorted CD56 or NKG2C T cell subset, CD4+ or CD8+ T cells, or bulk PBMC T cells (not recorded which). This CDR3 reads CASRIYNEQFF.